In its sample, the clone carrying this TCR beta chain was seen a few times. Its target is not known. This entry is derived from a study of T-cell memory formation after mild COVID-19. Looking at the study overall: Largely, the TCR clusters proved donor specific. Study results and caveats: Those CD4+ clones that contracted were mainly in CM and EM (CD8+ ones in EMRA). Clones contracting over day 15 to 85 were CD4/CD8 balanced, with later expanders leaning CD4+.

TCRdb re-analysed the 5' RACE reads in MiXCR, keeping a single row per CDR3 protein. The table has about 49,000 distinct CDR3 sequences, 27% seen once. The V gene lost 2 bases and the J gene lost 10 bases, with 9 bases spanning the gap. There are 12 residues in the CDR3. Germline V gene sequence: CDR1 SGHVS, CDR2 FNYEAQ. This receptor was obtained from a young man who had mild COVID-19 (a few samples of this study predate the infection). Cell type and time point are not known. The V call is TRBV7-6, the J call TRBJ2-1; D is possibly TRBD1 (6 bases). The source material was PBMCs or a T cell subset sorted from them (not recorded which). CDR3 in amino acids: CASSLYGTEQFF. The CDR3 bases are TGTGCCAGCAGCTTATACGGGACAGAGCAGTTCTTC.